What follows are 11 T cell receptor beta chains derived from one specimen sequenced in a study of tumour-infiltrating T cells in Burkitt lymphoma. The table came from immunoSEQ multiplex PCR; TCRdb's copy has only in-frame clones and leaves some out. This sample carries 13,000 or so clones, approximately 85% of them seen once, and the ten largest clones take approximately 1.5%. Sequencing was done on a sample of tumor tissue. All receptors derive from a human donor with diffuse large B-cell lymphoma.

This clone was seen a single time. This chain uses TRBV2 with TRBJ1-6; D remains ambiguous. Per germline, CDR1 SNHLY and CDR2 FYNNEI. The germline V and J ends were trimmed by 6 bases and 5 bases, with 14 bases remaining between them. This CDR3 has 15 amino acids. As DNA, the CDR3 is TGTGCCAGCAGACCGGGGAGGGCAAATAATTCACCCCTCCACTTT. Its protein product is CASRPGRANNSPLHF.

CDR3: CASSLEGASTDTQYF. In nucleotides, the CDR3 is TGCGCCAGCAGCTTGGAGGGGGCAAGCACAGATACGCAGTATTTT. The chain has TRBV5-1 and TRBJ2-3, with 7 positions matching TRBD1. CDR1 is SGHRS, CDR2 YFSETQ, per germline. CDR3 length: 15 amino acids. J lost 0 bases, V lost 0 bases, and 1 base had no gene match.

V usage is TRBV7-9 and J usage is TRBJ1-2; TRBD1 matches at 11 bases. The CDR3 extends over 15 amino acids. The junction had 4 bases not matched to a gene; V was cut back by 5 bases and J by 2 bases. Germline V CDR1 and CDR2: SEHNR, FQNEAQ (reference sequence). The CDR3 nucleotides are TGTGCCAGCAGCCCGGGACAGGGGGTGAACTATGGCTACACCTTC. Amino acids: CASSPGQGVNYGYTF.

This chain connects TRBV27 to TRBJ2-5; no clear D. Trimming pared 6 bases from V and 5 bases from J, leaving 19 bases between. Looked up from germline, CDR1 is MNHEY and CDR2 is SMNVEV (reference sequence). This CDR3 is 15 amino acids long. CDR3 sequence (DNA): TGTGCCAGCAGCCCCCCCGGTTTCCTAGGGGAGACCCAGTACTTC. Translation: CASSPPGFLGETQYF.

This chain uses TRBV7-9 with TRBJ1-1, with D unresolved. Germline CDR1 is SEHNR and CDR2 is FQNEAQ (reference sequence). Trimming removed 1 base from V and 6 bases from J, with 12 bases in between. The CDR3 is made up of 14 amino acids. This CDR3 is CASSLGQIKAEAFF. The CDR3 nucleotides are TGTGCCAGCAGCTTAGGTCAGATCAAGGCTGAAGCTTTCTTT.

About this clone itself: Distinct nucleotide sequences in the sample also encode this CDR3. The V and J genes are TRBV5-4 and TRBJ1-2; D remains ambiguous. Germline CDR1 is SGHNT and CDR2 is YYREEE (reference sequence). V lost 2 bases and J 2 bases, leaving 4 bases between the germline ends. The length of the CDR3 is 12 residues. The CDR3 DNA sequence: TGTGCCAGCAGCTTACCGAACTATGGCTACACCTTC. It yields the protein CASSLPNYGYTF.

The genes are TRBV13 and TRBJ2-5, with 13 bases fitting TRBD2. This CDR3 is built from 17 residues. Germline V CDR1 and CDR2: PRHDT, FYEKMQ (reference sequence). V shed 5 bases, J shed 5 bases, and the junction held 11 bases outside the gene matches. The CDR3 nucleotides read TGTGCCAGCAGCCCCCTCGGGACTAGCGGGACATGGGAGACCCAGTACTTC. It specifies CASSPLGTSGTWETQYF. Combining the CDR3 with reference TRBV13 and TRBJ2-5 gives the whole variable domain AAGVIQSPRHLIKEKRETATLKCYPIPRHDTVYWYQQGPGQDPQFLISFYEKMQSDKGSIPDRFSAQQFSDYHSELNMSSLELGDSALYFCASSPLGTSGTWETQYFGPGTRLLVL.

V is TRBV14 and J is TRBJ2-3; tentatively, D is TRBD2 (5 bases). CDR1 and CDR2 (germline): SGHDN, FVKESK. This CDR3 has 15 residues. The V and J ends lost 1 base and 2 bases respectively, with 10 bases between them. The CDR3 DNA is TGTGCCAGCAGCCAAGCGGGGAGTAACACAGATACGCAGTATTTT. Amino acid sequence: CASSQAGSNTDTQYF.

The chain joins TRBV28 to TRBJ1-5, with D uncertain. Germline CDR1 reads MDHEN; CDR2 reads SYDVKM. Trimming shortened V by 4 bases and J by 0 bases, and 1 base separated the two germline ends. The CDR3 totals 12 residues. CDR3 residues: CASSYSNQPQHF. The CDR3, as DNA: TGTGCCAGCAGTTATAGCAATCAGCCCCAGCATTTT. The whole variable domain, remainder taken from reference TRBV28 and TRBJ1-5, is DVKVTQSSRYLVKRTGEKVFLECVQDMDHENMFWYRQDPGLGLRLIYFSYDVKMKEKGDIPEGYSVSREKKERFSLILESASTNQTSMYLCASSYSNQPQHFGDGTRLSIL.

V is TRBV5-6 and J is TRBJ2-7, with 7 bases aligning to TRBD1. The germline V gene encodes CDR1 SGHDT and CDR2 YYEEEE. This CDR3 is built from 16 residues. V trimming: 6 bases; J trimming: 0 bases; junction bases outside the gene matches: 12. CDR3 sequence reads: CASTKKAGTASYEQYF. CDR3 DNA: TGTGCCAGCACCAAAAAGGCCGGGACAGCCTCCTACGAGCAGTACTTC.

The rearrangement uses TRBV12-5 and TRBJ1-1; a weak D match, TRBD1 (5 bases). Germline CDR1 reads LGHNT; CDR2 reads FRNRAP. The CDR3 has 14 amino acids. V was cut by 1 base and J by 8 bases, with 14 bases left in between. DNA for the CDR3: TGTGCTAGTGGTTTGGGAGTACGGGGCGGAGAAGCTTTCTTT. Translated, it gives CASGLGVRGGEAFF.